The 27 T cell receptor beta chains given below trace back to one sample, sequenced in a study of T cell responses to AZD1222 COVID-19 vaccine. Assay used: immunoSEQ multiplex PCR; TCRdb lists only in-frame clones, some missing. The table lists about 120,000 clones, just over 85% of them singletons. Sequencing was performed on peripheral blood, taken on day 0 of AZD1222 vaccination. The origin of the receptors is an adult in good health.

This clone was detected only once. The CDR3 DNA is TGCGCCAGCAGCTTCGTGGGCGGTCAGCCCCAGCATTTT. As protein: CASSFVGGQPQHF. The gene calls are TRBV5-1 and TRBJ1-5; D is ambiguous. With 2 bases removed from V and 6 bases from J, the gap between germline ends came to 9 bases. The CDR3 contains 13 residues. The germline V gene has CDR1 SGHRS and CDR2 YFSETQ.

The chain links TRBV7-9 to TRBJ2-3; D uncertain. Germline CDR1 SEHNR, CDR2 FQNEAQ (reference sequence). Trimming pared 6 bases from V and 0 bases from J, leaving 7 bases between. The CDR3 length is 13 residues. In nucleotides, the CDR3 is TGTGCCAGCAGGTGGGAAAGCACAGATACGCAGTATTTT. Translated: CASRWESTDTQYF.

The CDR3 nucleotides are TGTGCCAGCAGTTACTCGTCGGATTTCAGAGACATTCAGTACTTC. Residues: CASSYSSDFRDIQYF. The rearrangement links TRBV6-2 or TRBV6-3 to TRBJ2-4, with unresolved D. With 0 bases removed from V and 8 bases from J, the gap between germline ends came to 14 bases. The CDR3 contains 15 residues. Germline V lookup: CDR1 MNHEY, CDR2 SVGEGT.

V usage is TRBV5-1 and J usage is TRBJ2-1; D not certain. The CDR3 loop spans 13 amino acids. V was shortened by 1 base and J by 5 bases, with 7 bases between the two germline ends. Germline CDR1 reads SGHRS; CDR2 reads YFSETQ. The CDR3 nucleotides read TGCGCCAGCAGCTTGCGCCAGCACAATGAGCAGTTCTTC. It encodes CASSLRQHNEQFF.

The CDR3 here is CASSYSAGVGTDTQYF. In DNA form, the CDR3 reads TGTGCCAGCAGTTACTCAGCGGGAGTTGGAACAGATACGCAGTATTTT. The V gene is TRBV6-5, the J gene TRBJ2-3, with TRBD2 identical over 8 bases. Germline-derived CDR1 and CDR2 are MNHEY and SVGAGI. The CDR3 spans 16 residues. Trimming took 0 bases from V and 3 from J; bases not matched to a gene: 5.

A single count supports this clone. This chain uses TRBV27 with TRBJ1-2; 11 bases match TRBD1. The CDR3 contains 13 residues. The trim removed 4 bases at V and 8 bases at J, leaving 3 bases unmatched. The germline gives CDR1 MNHEY, CDR2 SMNVEV (reference sequence). CDR3 sequence reads: CASSSGQGGGYTF. The CDR3 DNA follows: TGTGCCAGCAGTTCGGGACAGGGGGGCGGCTACACCTTC.

This chain uses TRBV29-1 with TRBJ1-5; TRBD1 might be the D (6 bases). Germline assignment: CDR1 SQVTM and CDR2 ANQGSEA. The CDR3 has 12 amino acids. Trimming stripped 7 bases from V and 3 bases from J, with 10 bases between. The CDR3 sequence: CSAGGNNQPQHF. DNA of the CDR3: TGCAGCGCCGGGGGCAACAATCAGCCCCAGCATTTT.

The chain couples TRBV7-2 to TRBJ1-1; D is perhaps TRBD1 (6 bases). V was trimmed by 1 base and J by 4 bases, leaving 10 bases between them. Germline V gives CDR1 SGHTA, CDR2 FQGNSA. CDR3 length: 14 amino acids. DNA for the CDR3: TGTGCCAGCAGCTTAGGAAGCAGGGGCACTGAAGCTTTCTTT. Amino acids: CASSLGSRGTEAFF. The full variable domain, in which reference TRBV7-2 and TRBJ1-1 provide the parts outside the CDR3, is GAGVSQSPSNKVTEKGKDVELRCDPISGHTALYWYRQSLGQGLEFLIYFQGNSAPDKSGLPSDRFSAERTGGSVSTLTIQRTQQEDSAVYLCASSLGSRGTEAFFGQGTRLTVV.

The CDR3 protein is CASSSGQGTNTEAFF. As DNA, the CDR3 is TGTGCCAGCAGCTCGGGACAGGGGACGAACACTGAAGCTTTCTTT. V usage is TRBV5-4 and J usage is TRBJ1-1; 10 nucleotides match TRBD1. The CDR3 contains 15 residues. The germline CDR1 and CDR2 sequences are SGHNT and YYREEE (reference sequence). After removal of 3 bases from V and 1 base from J, the junction contained 3 bases not matched to a gene.

The V and J genes are TRBV7-6 and TRBJ1-1, with 12 bases that match TRBD1. This CDR3 spans 16 amino acids. CDR1 and CDR2 (germline): SGHVS, FNYEAQ. Trimming took 3 bases from V and 0 from J; bases not matched to a gene: 2. The CDR3: CASSLGQGALNTEAFF. CDR3 in DNA: TGTGCCAGCAGCTTGGGACAGGGGGCTTTGAACACTGAAGCTTTCTTT.

The rearrangement links TRBV14 to TRBJ2-3; D ambiguous. The CDR3 spans 14 residues. V was clipped by 0 bases and J by 5 bases, with 9 bases between them. Germline-derived CDR1 and CDR2 are SGHDN and FVKESK. The chain's CDR3 is CASSQDIIQDTQYF. DNA for the CDR3: TGTGCCAGCAGCCAAGATATAATCCAAGATACGCAGTATTTT.

The CDR3 here is CASSQDRRTGNTEAFF. As DNA, the CDR3 is TGTGCCAGCAGCCAAGATCGGAGGACGGGGAACACTGAAGCTTTCTTT. The V gene is TRBV3-1 (or the pseudogene TRBV3-2), the J gene TRBJ1-1, with D unresolved. CDR1 is LGHDT, CDR2 YNNKEL, per germline (reference sequence). There are 16 residues in the CDR3. The V end was cut by 0 bases, the J end by 1 base, with 12 bases between.

The chain joins TRBV3-1 (or the pseudogene TRBV3-2) to TRBJ1-5, with D hard to call. Germline V lookup: CDR1 LGHDT, CDR2 YNNKEL (reference sequence). This CDR3 is 16 amino acids long. The germline V and J ends were trimmed by 1 base and 2 bases, with 12 bases remaining between them. The chain's CDR3 is CASSQGSGLGNQPQHF. CDR3 sequence (DNA): TGTGCCAGCAGCCAAGGATCAGGATTAGGCAATCAGCCCCAGCATTTT.

The rearrangement joins TRBV19 to TRBJ2-2; weak D call: TRBD2 (6 bases). This CDR3 is built from 15 residues. The germline V gene encodes CDR1 LNHDA and CDR2 SQIVND (reference sequence). The V gene lost 3 bases and the J gene lost 4 bases, with 12 bases spanning the gap. The CDR3 coding sequence is TGTGCCAGTAGTATGAAACGGGACTCCACCGGGGAGCTGTTTTTT. Its translation is CASSMKRDSTGELFF.

V usage is TRBV9 and J usage is TRBJ2-5; D might be TRBD2 (6 bases). V was shortened by 0 bases and J by 5 bases, with 8 bases between the two germline ends. This CDR3 contains 13 residues. Germline V gives CDR1 SGDLS, CDR2 YYNGEE. The CDR3 loop is CASSVVGGETQYF. CDR3 sequence (DNA): TGTGCCAGCAGCGTAGTTGGGGGGGAGACCCAGTACTTC.

This chain links TRBV19 with TRBJ1-1; TRBD1 agrees at 7 bases. CDR3 length: 17 residues. V shed 5 bases, J shed 11 bases, and the junction held 23 bases outside the gene matches. The V gene's germline CDR1 is LNHDA and CDR2 SQIVND (reference sequence). As DNA, the CDR3 is TGTGCCAGTAGTCGAATTACAGGGGTCTTCCTCCGCTTCGAGGCTTTCTTT. It translates to CASSRITGVFLRFEAFF. Full variable domain (remainder filled in from reference TRBV19 and TRBJ1-1): DGGITQSPKYLFRKEGQNVTLSCEQNLNHDAMYWYRQDPGQGLRLIYYSQIVNDFQKGDIAEGYSVSREKKESFPLTVTSAQKNPTAFYLCASSRITGVFLRFEAFFGQGTRLTVV.

The chain is built from TRBV6-5 and TRBJ2-3, with 7 bases that match TRBD1. V was pared by 4 bases and J by 0 bases, with 4 bases of the junction left unmatched. The CDR3 totals 15 residues. CDR1 and CDR2 from the germline V gene are MNHEY and SVGAGI. The CDR3: CASSLGQPSTDTQYF. The DNA for the CDR3 is TGTGCCAGCAGTTTGGGACAGCCTAGCACAGATACGCAGTATTTT.

The chain carries TRBV27 and TRBJ1-5; D is unresolved. Trimming left V 1 base short and J 0 bases short, with 4 bases between. This CDR3 is built from 14 residues. Germline loops: CDR1 MNHEY, CDR2 SMNVEV (reference sequence). CDR3 sequence reads: CASSLYSSNQPQHF. The CDR3 DNA reads TGTGCCAGCAGTTTATACAGTAGCAATCAGCCCCAGCATTTT.

The V gene is TRBV5-1, the J gene TRBJ1-1, with D tentatively TRBD1 (5 bases). Trimming cost V 4 bases and J 1 base, with 14 bases left between them. Germline assignment: CDR1 SGHRS and CDR2 YFSETQ. CDR3 length: 15 amino acids. The CDR3 loop reads CASSLNRQQNTEAFF. In DNA form, the CDR3 reads TGCGCCAGCAGCCTGAATAGACAGCAGAACACTGAAGCTTTCTTT.

V is TRBV7-2 and J is TRBJ1-1; D not resolved. V lost 8 bases and J lost 5, with 18 bases in between. Germline CDR1 reads SGHTA; CDR2 reads FQGNSA. The CDR3 length is 14 residues. CDR3 DNA: TGTGCCAGCGGTCGGAACCAGTTGGGGACTGAAGCTTTCTTT. It translates to CASGRNQLGTEAFF.

The table lists this clone with a few counts. The chain employs TRBV11-2 and TRBJ2-7, with a possible D match to TRBD1 (6 bases). Germline V CDR1 and CDR2: SGHAT, FQNNGV. CDR3 size: 14 residues. Trimming took 3 bases from V and 2 from J, leaving 11 bases between them. CDR3 amino acids: CASSLSGHPYEQYF. CDR3 nucleotides: TGTGCCAGCAGCTTGTCGGGACACCCCTACGAGCAGTACTTC.

The chain joins TRBV15 to TRBJ1-1; D unresolved. Germline lookup yields CDR1 LNHNV and CDR2 YYDKDF (reference sequence). V lost 5 bases to trimming and J lost 1 base, with 14 bases between them. The CDR3 runs 15 residues. CDR3 nucleotide sequence: TGTGCCACCAGCGGACGTGGGCAGCAGAACACTGAAGCTTTCTTT. Amino acids: CATSGRGQQNTEAFF.

The chain recombines TRBV29-1 with TRBJ1-1; 8 positions match TRBD1. V lost 6 bases to trimming and J lost 4 bases; unmatched junction nucleotides: 10. Germline V gene lookup returns CDR1 SQVTM and CDR2 ANQGSEA. There are 14 residues in the CDR3. CDR3 coding DNA: TGCAGCGTCCGACCCGGGACAGGAGGCACTGAAGCTTTCTTT. This sequence encodes CSVRPGTGGTEAFF. Based on the CDR3 plus reference TRBV29-1 and TRBJ1-1, the full variable domain is SAVISQKPSRDICQRGTSLTIQCQVDSQVTMMFWYRQQPGQSLTLIATANQGSEATYESGFVIDKFPISRPNLTFSTLTVSNMSPEDSSIYLCSVRPGTGGTEAFFGQGTRLTVV.

CDR3 DNA sequence: TGTGCCACCGGGAAGGCGTTCAGGCCAAAGAACACTGAAGCTTTCTTT. Its translation: CATGKAFRPKNTEAFF. V is TRBV24-1 and J is TRBJ1-1; D not resolved. Germline V gene sequence: CDR1 KGHDR, CDR2 SFDVKD. Trimming pared 9 bases from V and 1 base from J, leaving 20 bases between. The CDR3 spans 16 residues.

This chain joins TRBV7-2 and TRBJ1-1; D might be TRBD1 (5 bases). CDR1 and CDR2 (germline): SGHTA, FQGNSA. The CDR3 covers 14 residues. The V end was cut by 4 bases, the J end by 0 bases, with 9 bases between. The CDR3 coding sequence is TGTGCCAGCAGCTACGGGGCAATGAACACTGAAGCTTTCTTT. Protein sequence: CASSYGAMNTEAFF.

This clone showed up just once. V and J are TRBV7-3 and TRBJ2-6; tentatively, D is TRBD1 or TRBD2 (5 bases each). Germline values: CDR1 SGHTA, CDR2 FQGTGA. Trimming removed 5 bases at V and 11 bases at J, with 13 bases between. The CDR3 totals 13 residues. The CDR3 loop is CASSRDPNHVLTF. In DNA, the CDR3 is TGTGCCAGCAGCCGGGACCCCAATCACGTCCTGACTTTC.

This chain connects TRBV30 to TRBJ2-7; D gene uncertain. The CDR3 runs to 14 residues. Trimming cost V 1 base and J 2 bases, with 12 bases left between them. Germline V gene data show CDR1 as GTSNPN and CDR2 as SVGIG (reference sequence). In DNA form, the CDR3 reads TGTGCCTGGAGTGGACGAACACGAACCTACGAGCAGTACTTC. Translated: CAWSGRTRTYEQYF.